The TCR beta chain described here comes from a study of CD8 T cells in Susac syndrome. The wider study: Active disease was present in about six of the sequenced Susac syndrome patients, and remission in eight or nine.

Trimming took off 6 bases at V and 8 bases at J, with 13 bases between the two ends. The CDR3 has 12 residues. CDR1 SEHNR and CDR2 FQNEAQ come from the germline V gene (reference sequence). CD8+ and CD4+ T cells were negatively isolated; TEMRA cells were FACS-enriched. The authors reverse transcribed roughly 0.5 to 1 ug RNA with random hexamers. The immunoSEQ assay covered 54 Vbeta and 13 Jbeta segments for CDR3. A single record per CDR3 protein comes from TCRdb applying MiXCR to the immunoSEQ multiplex PCR reads. The data contain 150,000 or so distinct CDR3 sequences, around 95% of them singletons. The sequenced material came from CD4+ T cells from PBMCs. This clonotype originated in a human donor with Susac syndrome. The chain employs TRBV7-9 and TRBJ1-1; unclear D gene. The CDR3 is CASSLNTAEAFF. The DNA of the CDR3 is TGTGCCAGCAGTCTTAACACGGCAGAAGCTTTCTTT.